The 6 T cell receptor beta chains in this list originate from one sample, sequenced in a study of T cell clonotyping in hematopoietic cell transplantation. The data were produced by immunoSEQ multiplex PCR, yet TCRdb's version contains in-frame clones alone and is incomplete. The sample records 27,000 or so clones, approximately 94% being singletons. Sequencing was done on a sample of peripheral blood mononuclear cells. The receptors derive from a man aged 50 to 60 in good health. Some clones in this sample may be carry-over from other donors' samples.

This clone appeared a single time. The chain has TRBV29-1 and TRBJ2-7; D possibly corresponds to TRBD1 (5 bases). Germline V gene data show CDR1 as SQVTM and CDR2 as ANQGSEA. Trimming left V 5 bases short and J 2 bases short, with 13 bases between. This CDR3 spans 13 amino acids. The CDR3 coding sequence is TGCAGCGTTAGGGTGACAGCCACCTACGAGCAGTACTTC. This encodes CSVRVTATYEQYF.

The gene calls are TRBV29-1 and TRBJ1-2; D ambiguous. The CDR3 loop spans 11 amino acids. Germline loops: CDR1 SQVTM, CDR2 ANQGSEA. In DNA form, the CDR3 reads TGCAGTGCTGGGGAGAGGGATGGCTACACCTTC. It is translated as CSAGERDGYTF.

The V gene is TRBV25-1, the J gene TRBJ1-4; weak D call: TRBD1 (5 bases). This CDR3 region has 16 residues. The germline gives CDR1 MGHDK, CDR2 SYGVNS. Trimming took 3 bases from V and 12 from J, leaving 23 bases between them. The CDR3 loop reads CASSDGLRWAWGELFF. In DNA form, the CDR3 reads TGTGCCAGCAGTGACGGCCTCAGGTGGGCTTGGGGGGAACTGTTTTTT. Complete variable domain (other parts from reference TRBV25-1 and TRBJ1-4): EADIYQTPRYLVIGTGKKITLECSQTMGHDKMYWYQQDPGMELHLIHYSYGVNSTEKGDLSSESTVSRIRTEHFPLTLESARPSHTSQYLCASSDGLRWAWGELFFGSGTQLSVL.

The chain links TRBV12-5 to TRBJ2-1; D possibly matches TRBD1 or TRBD2 (7 bases each). CDR3 length equals 14 residues. Trimming took 6 bases from V and 7 from J, leaving 16 bases between them. In germline, CDR1 is LGHNT, CDR2 FRNRAP. The CDR3 region is CASGTGEGKNEQFF. CDR3 in DNA: TGTGCTAGTGGCACAGGGGAGGGGAAGAATGAGCAGTTCTTC.

V and J are TRBV25-1 and TRBJ2-7; weak D call: TRBD1 (5 bases). V lost 7 bases, J lost 2 bases, and 6 bases lay in between. Per the germline V gene, CDR1 is MGHDK and CDR2 is SYGVNS. The length of the CDR3 is 11 residues. The CDR3 region is CASKGTYEQYF. The DNA for the CDR3 is TGTGCCAGCAAGGGGACCTACGAGCAGTACTTC.

V is TRBV29-1 and J is TRBJ1-4, with unresolved D. Germline CDR1 SQVTM, CDR2 ANQGSEA. The CDR3 sequence is 13 residues long. The V and J ends lost 4 bases and 3 bases respectively, with 9 bases between them. CDR3 sequence reads: CSVVSAANEKLFF. In nucleotides, the CDR3 is TGCAGCGTTGTATCTGCTGCTAATGAAAAACTGTTTTTT.